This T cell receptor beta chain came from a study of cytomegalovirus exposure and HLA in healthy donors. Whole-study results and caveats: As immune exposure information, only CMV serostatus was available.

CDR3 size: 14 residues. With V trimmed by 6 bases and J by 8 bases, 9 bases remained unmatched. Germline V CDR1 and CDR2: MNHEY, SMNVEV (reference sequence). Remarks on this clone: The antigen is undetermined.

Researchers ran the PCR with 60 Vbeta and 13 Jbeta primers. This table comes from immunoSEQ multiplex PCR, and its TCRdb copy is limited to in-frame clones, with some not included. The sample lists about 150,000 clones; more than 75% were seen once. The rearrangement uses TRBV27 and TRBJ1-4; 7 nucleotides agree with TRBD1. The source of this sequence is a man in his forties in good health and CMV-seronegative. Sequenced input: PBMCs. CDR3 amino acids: CASSRGTASEKLFF. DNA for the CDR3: TGTGCCAGCAGCCGAGGGACAGCCAGCGAAAAACTGTTTTTT.